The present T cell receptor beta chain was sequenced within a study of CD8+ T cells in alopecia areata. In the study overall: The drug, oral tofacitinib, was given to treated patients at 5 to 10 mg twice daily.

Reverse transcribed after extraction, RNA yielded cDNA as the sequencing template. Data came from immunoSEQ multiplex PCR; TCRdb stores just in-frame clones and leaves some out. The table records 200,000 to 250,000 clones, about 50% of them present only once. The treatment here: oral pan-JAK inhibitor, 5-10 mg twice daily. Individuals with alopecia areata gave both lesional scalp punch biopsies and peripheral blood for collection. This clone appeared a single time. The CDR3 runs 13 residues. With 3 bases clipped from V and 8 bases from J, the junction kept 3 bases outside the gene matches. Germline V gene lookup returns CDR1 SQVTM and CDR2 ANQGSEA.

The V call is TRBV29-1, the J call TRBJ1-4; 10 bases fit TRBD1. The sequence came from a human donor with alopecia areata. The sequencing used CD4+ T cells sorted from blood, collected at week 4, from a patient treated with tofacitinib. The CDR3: CSVETGGGEKLFF. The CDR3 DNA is TGCAGCGTTGAGACAGGGGGCGGCGAAAAACTGTTTTTT.